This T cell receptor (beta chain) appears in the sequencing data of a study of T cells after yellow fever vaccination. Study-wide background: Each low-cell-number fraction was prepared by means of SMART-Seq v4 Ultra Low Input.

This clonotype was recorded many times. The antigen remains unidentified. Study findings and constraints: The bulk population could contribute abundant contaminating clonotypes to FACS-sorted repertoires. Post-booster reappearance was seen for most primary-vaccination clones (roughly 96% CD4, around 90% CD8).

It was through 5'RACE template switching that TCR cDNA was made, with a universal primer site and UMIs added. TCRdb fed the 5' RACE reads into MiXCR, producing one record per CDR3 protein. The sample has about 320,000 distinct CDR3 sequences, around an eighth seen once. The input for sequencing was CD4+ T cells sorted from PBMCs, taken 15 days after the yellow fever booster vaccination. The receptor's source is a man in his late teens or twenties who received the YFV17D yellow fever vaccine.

Here the CDR3 reads CAWSSGRAGPNEKLFF. DNA of the CDR3: TGTGCCTGGAGTTCGGGTCGGGCAGGGCCTAATGAAAAACTGTTTTTT. This rearrangement joins TRBV30 to TRBJ1-4, with D possibly TRBD1 on 5 matching bases. Per the germline V gene, CDR1 is GTSNPN and CDR2 is SVGIG (reference sequence). This CDR3 spans 16 amino acids. The V end was cut by 2 bases, the J end by 3 bases, with 16 bases between.